This entry lists 25 T cell receptor beta chains sequenced from one sample in a study of blood T cell repertoires in COVID-19. TCRdb's copy holds only in-frame clones and misses some; the assay was immunoSEQ multiplex PCR. The sample gives 200,000 or so clones, under 85% of which show up once; 1.8% is in the top ten. The sequencing input was PBMCs or T cells enriched from blood (not recorded which). All receptors come from a man aged 55-75 years who had recovered from COVID-19.

This clone was observed a single time. The genes are TRBV18 and TRBJ2-4, with TRBD1 as a possible D gene (6 bases). The CDR3 spans 14 residues. Trimming stripped 0 bases from V and 6 bases from J, with 9 bases between. Germline CDR1 and CDR2: KGHSH and LQKENI. The CDR3 sequence: CASSPPVQGNIQYF. The CDR3 coding sequence is TGTGCCAGCTCACCACCAGTACAGGGAAACATTCAGTACTTC.

This rearrangement joins TRBV10-3 to TRBJ2-7, with a tentative D call TRBD2 (5 bases). This CDR3 region has 14 residues. Germline values: CDR1 ENHRY, CDR2 SYGVKD. Trimming left V 6 bases short and J 0 bases short, with 12 bases between. As DNA, the CDR3 is TGTGCCATCAGGTCCGGAGGTTACTCCTACGAGCAGTACTTC. Translation: CAIRSGGYSYEQYF.

This chain uses TRBV4-3 with TRBJ2-3; unclear D gene. The CDR3 is 16 residues long. Germline V lookup: CDR1 LGHNA, CDR2 YSLEER. V lost 1 base to trimming and J lost 4 bases, with 15 bases between them. CDR3 sequence reads: CASSQVPSGWADTQYF. DNA for the CDR3: TGCGCCAGCAGCCAAGTACCCTCCGGGTGGGCAGATACGCAGTATTTT.

Only one count was recorded for this clone. V gene TRBV19 combines with J gene TRBJ1-2, with D maybe TRBD1 (5 bases). Trimming left V 10 bases short and J 8 bases short, with 14 bases between. The CDR3 length is 11 residues. The germline CDR1 and CDR2 sequences are LNHDA and SQIVND (reference sequence). CDR3 nucleotide sequence: TGTGCCACCAATTGGGGGGTCGGCTACACCTTC. Amino acids: CATNWGVGYTF.

V gene TRBV4-2 combines with J gene TRBJ1-2; 8 bases align to TRBD1. V shed 4 bases and J 4 bases; nucleotides not matched to a gene: 5. Germline V gene sequence: CDR1 LGHNA, CDR2 YNFKEQ. This CDR3 region has 14 residues. The CDR3, as DNA: TGTGCCAGCAGCCCCCAAGGACAGGGCTATGGCTACACCTTC. Protein: CASSPQGQGYGYTF.

The V and J genes are TRBV9 and TRBJ1-1; D is uncertain. This CDR3 has 17 amino acids. V shed 3 bases and J shed 4 bases, with 22 bases lying between them. The germline V gene encodes CDR1 SGDLS and CDR2 YYNGEE. The CDR3 loop is CASSAAEIPTVRTEAFF. CDR3 nucleotide sequence: TGTGCCAGCAGCGCGGCGGAAATTCCAACTGTACGCACTGAAGCTTTCTTT.

The chain employs TRBV7-2 and TRBJ1-3; no definite D call. The CDR3 loop spans 15 amino acids. V shed 1 base and J shed 6 bases, with 13 bases lying between them. Germline CDR1 and CDR2: SGHTA and FQGNSA. CDR3 loop: CASSLGHTPPNTIYF. CDR3 DNA sequence: TGTGCCAGCAGCTTAGGGCATACACCGCCAAACACCATATATTTT.

This sequence joins TRBV11-3 and TRBJ1-6, with D possibly being TRBD1 (6 bases). V was shortened by 3 bases and J by 7 bases, with 10 bases between the two germline ends. The germline CDR1 and CDR2 sequences are SGHNT and YENEEA. The CDR3 is made up of 14 amino acids. CDR3 residues: CASSFARGNSPLHF. As DNA, the CDR3 is TGTGCCAGCAGCTTTGCCAGGGGAAATTCACCCCTCCACTTT.

This clone was counted once. This chain uses TRBV4-3 with TRBJ1-1, with no clear D. This CDR3 is built from 16 residues. Between the trimmed V and J ends, which lost 2 bases and 1 base, there was a span of 14 bases. Germline lookup yields CDR1 LGHNA and CDR2 YSLEER. As DNA, the CDR3 is TGCGCCAGCAGCCAAATGGTGTACAGTCAGAACACTGAAGCTTTCTTT. It codes for CASSQMVYSQNTEAFF.

The chain uses TRBV7-8 and TRBJ2-3, with a possible D match to TRBD2 (6 bases). Trimming removed 7 bases from V and 4 bases from J, with 15 bases in between. The CDR3 is 14 residues long. The germline V gene has CDR1 SGHVS and CDR2 FQNEAQ. In nucleotides, the CDR3 is TGTGCCAGCAAGGAACGGAGGGACCCAGATACGCAGTATTTT. Translation: CASKERRDPDTQYF.

The rearrangement uses TRBV27 and TRBJ2-7; 7 bases match TRBD1. Germline V gene lookup returns CDR1 MNHEY and CDR2 SMNVEV (reference sequence). With 2 bases clipped from V and 3 bases from J, the junction kept 7 bases outside the gene matches. The CDR3 extends over 15 amino acids. The DNA of the CDR3 is TGTGCCAGCAGTTTAATGACAGGGATCAACTACGAGCAGTACTTC. Its translation is CASSLMTGINYEQYF.

The chain couples TRBV14 to TRBJ2-7; possible D gene TRBD2, 5 bases. Trimming stripped 1 base from V and 6 bases from J, with 10 bases between. The CDR3 loop spans 13 amino acids. CDR1 and CDR2 (germline): SGHDN, FVKESK. The DNA of the CDR3 is TGTGCCAGCAGCCAAGGACCGGGGTCCGAGCAGTACTTC. Amino acids: CASSQGPGSEQYF.

The V call is TRBV6-4, the J call TRBJ2-1; possibly TRBD1 for D (6 bases). The CDR3 covers 16 residues. V was trimmed by 5 bases and J by 0 bases, leaving 14 bases between them. Germline lookup yields CDR1 MRHNA and CDR2 SNTAGT. The CDR3 DNA sequence: TGTGCCAGCAGTAGGACAGCCCTAAGCTCCTACAATGAGCAGTTCTTC. It encodes CASSRTALSSYNEQFF.

V and J are TRBV7-9 and TRBJ2-7, with a weak D call TRBD2 (6 bases). Per germline, CDR1 SEHNR and CDR2 FQNEAQ (reference sequence). Trimming took off 6 bases at V and 0 bases at J, with 15 bases between the two ends. The CDR3 length is 15 residues. The CDR3 loop reads CASSYGGSTSYEQYF. In DNA form, the CDR3 reads TGTGCCAGCAGTTATGGGGGGTCAACCTCCTACGAGCAGTACTTC.

The CDR3 DNA reads as TGTGCCAGTAGTATAGCGACAGGGAGGTTCAACGAGCAGTACTTC. Its translation: CASSIATGRFNEQYF. The gene calls are TRBV19 and TRBJ2-7; tentatively, D is TRBD1 (7 bases). V was clipped by 1 base and J by 5 bases, with 15 bases between them. This CDR3 is built from 15 residues. Germline-derived CDR1 and CDR2 are LNHDA and SQIVND (reference sequence).

The chain employs TRBV4-3 and TRBJ1-4; D perhaps matches TRBD1 (5 bases). Looked up from germline, CDR1 is LGHNA and CDR2 is YSLEER. The CDR3 contains 16 residues. With 0 bases removed from V and 7 bases from J, the gap between germline ends came to 15 bases. CDR3 sequence reads: CASSQDIGQGSEKLFF. In DNA, the CDR3 is TGCGCCAGCAGCCAAGATATAGGTCAGGGCTCTGAAAAACTGTTTTTT.

The chain employs TRBV18 and TRBJ1-3; 7 bases line up with TRBD1. The V segment lost 0 bases and the J segment 0 bases; nucleotides outside the gene matches: 5. From germline, CDR1 is KGHSH and CDR2 LQKENI. CDR3 length equals 17 residues. The CDR3 reads CASSPPGDSSSGNTIYF. CDR3 sequence (DNA): TGTGCCAGCTCACCACCGGGGGACAGCAGCTCTGGAAACACCATATATTTT.

The chain links TRBV4-3 to TRBJ1-1; D perhaps matches TRBD1 (5 bases). The CDR3 sequence is 16 residues long. V was trimmed by 4 bases and J by 10 bases, leaving 25 bases between them. In germline, CDR1 is LGHNA, CDR2 YSLEER. The CDR3, as DNA: TGCGCCAGCAGCCGATTCTCCCCGGCGGGAGGGCAGGGAGCTTTCTTT. This codes for CASSRFSPAGGQGAFF.

The J gene is TRBJ2-1, the V gene TRBV7-2, with D maybe TRBD1 (5 bases). Germline assignment: CDR1 SGHTA and CDR2 FQGNSA. This CDR3 is 16 amino acids long. V lost 2 bases and J lost 4, with 15 bases in between. The CDR3 sequence: CASSLLGPGRYNEQFF. CDR3 bases: TGTGCCAGCAGCTTATTGGGGCCCGGACGTTACAATGAGCAGTTCTTC.

The rearrangement uses TRBV7-2 and TRBJ1-4, with 8 bases matching TRBD1. This CDR3 is 15 amino acids long. V dropped 5 bases and J dropped 7; count of bases not matched to a gene: 9. The germline gives CDR1 SGHTA, CDR2 FQGNSA. The CDR3 loop reads CASSDGQGPIEKLFF. CDR3 nucleotide sequence: TGTGCCAGCAGCGACGGACAGGGACCGATTGAAAAACTGTTTTTT.

This clone was recorded only once. This chain connects TRBV7-3 to TRBJ2-7, with D perhaps TRBD1 (6 bases). CDR1 SGHTA and CDR2 FQGTGA come from the germline V gene. CDR3 length: 15 amino acids. Trimming shortened V by 5 bases and J by 2 bases, and 16 bases separated the two germline ends. The CDR3 loop is CASSLKQGSPYEQYF. The CDR3 DNA reads as TGTGCCAGCAGCCTCAAGCAGGGGTCGCCCTACGAGCAGTACTTC.

The rearrangement joins TRBV5-1 to TRBJ2-3, with 11 bases fitting TRBD2. The junction had 5 bases not matched to a gene; V was cut back by 4 bases and J by 1 base. CDR1 is SGHRS, CDR2 YFSETQ, per germline. The length of the CDR3 is 16 residues. CDR3 nucleotides: TGCGCCAGCAGCCCCGAGACTAGCGGGGGCACAGATACGCAGTATTTT. Protein sequence: CASSPETSGGTDTQYF.

V is TRBV15 and J is TRBJ1-4, with 8 positions matching TRBD1. The CDR3 extends over 16 amino acids. In germline, CDR1 is LNHNV, CDR2 YYDKDF (reference sequence). Unmatched junction bases numbered 8, after V lost 0 bases and J lost 8 bases. CDR3 in amino acids: CATSRDVSGGWEKLFF. The CDR3 DNA follows: TGTGCCACCAGCAGAGATGTGTCAGGGGGCTGGGAAAAACTGTTTTTT.

The rearrangement links TRBV21-1 to TRBJ2-7; whether TRBD1, the table's D call, matches the DNA was not checked. TRBV21-1 is a documented pseudogene. The CDR3 has 17 residues. The CDR3 region has the DNA TGTGCCAGCAGCCCTCGTTACAGGGAAGAGGACTCCTACGAGCAGTACTTC. Amino acid sequence: CASSPRYREEDSYEQYF.

This chain joins TRBV5-5 and TRBJ2-7; TRBD1 might be the D (6 bases). Trimming removed 0 bases at V and 5 bases at J, with 18 bases between. CDR1 and CDR2 from the germline V gene are SGHKS and YYEKEE (reference sequence). There are 16 residues in the CDR3. CDR3 amino acids: CASSLAVGAVMHEQYF. The CDR3 region has the DNA TGTGCCAGCAGCTTGGCCGTGGGGGCGGTGATGCACGAGCAGTACTTC.